The clone carrying this TCR beta chain was seen only a few times. As yet, its antigen is unknown. Trimming took 6 bases from V and 8 from J; bases not matched to a gene: 13. The CDR3 consists of 16 residues. CDR1 is MNHNS, CDR2 SASEGT, per germline. TCRdb independently ran MiXCR on the reads; one entry per CDR3 protein. The sample shows 250,000 or so distinct CDR3 sequences, about 18% of them seen only once. The sample comes from a study of T cell repertoires in cytomegalovirus infection. General study findings and limits: Cumulated frequencies of public TCR beta families served to identify carriers of CMV plus the relevant HLA.

This receptor was identified in a human donor in good health (CMV status not recorded). Some clones in this sample may be carry-over from other donors' samples. The chain employs TRBV6-1 and TRBJ2-1; 10 bases are shared with TRBD1. The sample taken for sequencing was CD8+ T cells from PBMCs. CDR3 in DNA: TGTGCCAGCAGGCCGATAGACAGGGGGCGTGCGGATGAGCAGTTCTTC. Translated: CASRPIDRGRADEQFF.